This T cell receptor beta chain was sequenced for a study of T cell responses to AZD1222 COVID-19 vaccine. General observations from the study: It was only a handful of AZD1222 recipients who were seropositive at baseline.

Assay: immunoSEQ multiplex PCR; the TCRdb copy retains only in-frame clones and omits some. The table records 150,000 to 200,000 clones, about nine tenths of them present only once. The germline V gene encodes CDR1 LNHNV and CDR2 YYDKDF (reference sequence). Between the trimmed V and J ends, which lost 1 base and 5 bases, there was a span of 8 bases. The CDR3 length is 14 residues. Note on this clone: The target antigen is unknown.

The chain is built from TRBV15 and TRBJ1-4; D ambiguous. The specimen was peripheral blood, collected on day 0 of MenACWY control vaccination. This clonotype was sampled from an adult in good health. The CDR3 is CATSRGSENEKLFF. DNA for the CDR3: TGTGCCACCAGCAGAGGATCAGAGAATGAAAAACTGTTTTTT.